These T cell receptor beta chains were read from a single sample in a study of CXCR3-negative and CXCR3-positive naive CD8 T cells. TCRdb reprocessed the 5' RACE reads, with one entry per CDR3 protein and no DNA. In all, the sample yields roughly 110,000 distinct CDR3 sequences. Sample: naive CXCR3+ CD8+ T cells from blood. Every receptor here comes from a human donor in good health. Some clones in this sample may be carry-over from other donors' samples. Both conserved end residues are part of each CDR3.

V gene: TRBV7-3
J gene: TRBJ2-1
CDR3 protein: CASSAGTVKNNEQFF

V gene: TRBV5-1
J gene: TRBJ2-5
CDR3 protein: CASSVAGGSQETQYF

V gene: TRBV20-1
J gene: TRBJ2-2
CDR3 protein: CSARDRKRDETGELFF

V gene: TRBV7-8
J gene: TRBJ2-3
CDR3 protein: CASSPVVALVADTQYF

V gene: TRBV7-9
J gene: TRBJ1-2
CDR3 protein: CASSSGGQGPSGYTF

V gene: TRBV3-1
J gene: TRBJ2-7
CDR3 protein: CASSQDPRGHGYEQYF

V gene: TRBV7-9
J gene: TRBJ1-1
CDR3 protein: CASSLGSVNTEAFF

V gene: TRBV7-9
J gene: TRBJ2-3
CDR3 protein: CASSLPYDRESTDTQYF

V gene: TRBV29-1
J gene: TRBJ1-2
CDR3 protein: CSVEATGEIIYGGYTF

V gene: TRBV27
J gene: TRBJ1-2
CDR3 protein: CASSPTGALVYGYTF

V gene: TRBV9
J gene: TRBJ2-1
CDR3 protein: CASSVWTSGVEGEQFF

V gene: TRBV6-2/TRBV6-3
J gene: TRBJ2-7
CDR3 protein: CASSHGTAFYEQYF

V gene: TRBV4-3
J gene: TRBJ2-1
CDR3 protein: CASSQEDLAGGYNEQFF

V gene: TRBV6-6
J gene: TRBJ2-7
CDR3 protein: CASSYSRDSNYEQYF

V gene: TRBV7-9
J gene: TRBJ2-7
CDR3 protein: CASSPTSADEQYF

V gene: TRBV7-6
J gene: TRBJ2-7
CDR3 protein: CASSFSGDSYEQYF

V gene: TRBV29-1
J gene: TRBJ2-7
CDR3 protein: CSASQGYEQYF

V gene: TRBV5-1
J gene: TRBJ1-1
CDR3 protein: CASSLDAAGQDEAFF

V gene: TRBV20-1
J gene: TRBJ2-1
CDR3 protein: CSARDPDQTYNEQFF

V gene: TRBV4-3
J gene: TRBJ2-2
CDR3 protein: CASSQGGSWTGSMVGELFF

V gene: TRBV29-1
J gene: TRBJ2-7
CDR3 protein: CSVEDLGGEQYF

V gene: TRBV20-1
J gene: TRBJ2-7
CDR3 protein: CSARKGWSYEQYF

V gene: TRBV7-2
J gene: TRBJ2-7
CDR3 protein: CASSLGPGQYF

V gene: TRBV7-6
J gene: TRBJ1-1
CDR3 protein: CASSLWGPEAFF

V gene: TRBV15
J gene: TRBJ1-2
CDR3 protein: CATSRAGQVASGGYTF

V gene: TRBV7-9
J gene: TRBJ1-3
CDR3 protein: CASSFRDSGNTIYF

V gene: TRBV29-1
J gene: TRBJ2-3
CDR3 protein: CSVIPSSGRIDTQYF

V gene: TRBV29-1
J gene: TRBJ1-5
CDR3 protein: CSVDYSNQPQHF

V gene: TRBV29-1
J gene: TRBJ2-5
CDR3 protein: CSVEAAYRKETQYF

V gene: TRBV7-2
J gene: TRBJ1-1
CDR3 protein: CASRLEGYTEAFF

V gene: TRBV7-8
J gene: TRBJ2-1
CDR3 protein: CASSLGLAGEESEQFF

V gene: TRBV7-9
J gene: TRBJ2-2
CDR3 protein: CASSLTGARSAGELFF

V gene: TRBV12-3/TRBV12-4
J gene: TRBJ2-7
CDR3 protein: CASSFRGSGDGAYEQYF

V gene: TRBV13
J gene: TRBJ2-5
CDR3 protein: CASSPRGGETQYF

V gene: TRBV20-1
J gene: TRBJ2-1
CDR3 protein: CSARGENEQFF

V gene: TRBV12-3/TRBV12-4
J gene: TRBJ1-1
CDR3 protein: CASSPRTGEPEAFF

V gene: TRBV7-9
J gene: TRBJ2-5
CDR3 protein: CATERADRDETQYF

V gene: TRBV5-6
J gene: TRBJ2-5
CDR3 protein: CASLDEGRGETQYF

V gene: TRBV25-1
J gene: TRBJ2-7
CDR3 protein: CASSENVPGLGYEQYF

V gene: TRBV29-1
J gene: TRBJ1-2
CDR3 protein: CSVAGTEYGYTF

V gene: TRBV6-2/TRBV6-3
J gene: TRBJ1-1
CDR3 protein: CASTERAQELNTEAFF

V gene: TRBV7-8
J gene: TRBJ2-7
CDR3 protein: CASCRRGLSYEQYF

V gene: TRBV9
J gene: TRBJ2-1
CDR3 protein: CASSVAGAANEQFF

V gene: TRBV7-2
J gene: TRBJ2-7
CDR3 protein: CASSLSGREYEQYF

V gene: TRBV12-3/TRBV12-4
J gene: TRBJ1-2
CDR3 protein: CASRPKGTGPGYTF

V gene: TRBV11-2
J gene: TRBJ2-5
CDR3 protein: CASSLGRTSGGPMGETQYF

V gene: TRBV5-5
J gene: TRBJ2-7
CDR3 protein: CASSLTSGALREQYF

V gene: TRBV9
J gene: TRBJ2-7
CDR3 protein: CASSQAGTSYEQYF

V gene: TRBV20-1
J gene: TRBJ2-2
CDR3 protein: CSARDPRERTGELFF

V gene: TRBV12-3/TRBV12-4
J gene: TRBJ2-1
CDR3 protein: CASSLEGSSSYNEQFF